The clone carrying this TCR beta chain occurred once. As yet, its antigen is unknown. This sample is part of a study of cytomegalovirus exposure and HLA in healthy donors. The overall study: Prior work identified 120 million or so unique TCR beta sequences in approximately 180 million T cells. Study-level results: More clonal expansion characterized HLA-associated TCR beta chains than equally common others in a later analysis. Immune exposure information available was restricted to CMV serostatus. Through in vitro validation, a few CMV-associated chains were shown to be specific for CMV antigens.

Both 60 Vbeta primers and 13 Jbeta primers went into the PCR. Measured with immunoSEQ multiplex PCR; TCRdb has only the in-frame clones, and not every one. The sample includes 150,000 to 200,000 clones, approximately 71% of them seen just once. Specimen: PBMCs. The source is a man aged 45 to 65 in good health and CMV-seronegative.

The CDR3 region is CASTPLAENTEAFF. The CDR3, as DNA: TGCGCCAGCACCCCTCTTGCGGAGAACACTGAAGCTTTCTTT. The chain recombines TRBV5-1 with TRBJ1-1, with D unresolved. This CDR3 has 14 amino acids. Germline-derived CDR1 and CDR2 are SGHRS and YFSETQ. V lost 6 bases to trimming and J lost 1 base, with 13 bases between them. The complete variable domain, with remaining parts taken from reference TRBV5-1 and TRBJ1-1, reads KAGVTQTPRYLIKTRGQQVTLSCSPISGHRSVSWYQQTPGQGLQFLFEYFSETQRNKGNFPGRFSGRQFSNSRSEMNVSTLELGDSALYLCASTPLAENTEAFFGQGTRLTVV.